This T cell receptor beta chain was recovered during a study of cytomegalovirus exposure and HLA in healthy donors. The PCR made use of 60 Vbeta and 13 Jbeta primers. The method was immunoSEQ multiplex PCR; TCRdb's version includes in-frame clones alone and lacks a portion of them. The data show roughly 140,000 clones, more than 75% seen once. The V end lost 4 bases, the J end lost 0 bases, and 13 bases lay between the germline ends. The CDR3 extends over 16 amino acids. Germline-derived CDR1 and CDR2 are MGHRA and YSYEKL. The receptor's source is a woman under 30 in good health and CMV-seropositive. The sequencing sample was made of PBMCs. The V gene is TRBV4-1, the J gene TRBJ2-1, with D possibly TRBD2 on 7 matching bases. CDR3 region: CASSPGGPGSYNEQFF. Written as DNA, the CDR3 is TGCGCCAGCAGCCCGGGGGGCCCGGGCTCCTACAATGAGCAGTTCTTC.